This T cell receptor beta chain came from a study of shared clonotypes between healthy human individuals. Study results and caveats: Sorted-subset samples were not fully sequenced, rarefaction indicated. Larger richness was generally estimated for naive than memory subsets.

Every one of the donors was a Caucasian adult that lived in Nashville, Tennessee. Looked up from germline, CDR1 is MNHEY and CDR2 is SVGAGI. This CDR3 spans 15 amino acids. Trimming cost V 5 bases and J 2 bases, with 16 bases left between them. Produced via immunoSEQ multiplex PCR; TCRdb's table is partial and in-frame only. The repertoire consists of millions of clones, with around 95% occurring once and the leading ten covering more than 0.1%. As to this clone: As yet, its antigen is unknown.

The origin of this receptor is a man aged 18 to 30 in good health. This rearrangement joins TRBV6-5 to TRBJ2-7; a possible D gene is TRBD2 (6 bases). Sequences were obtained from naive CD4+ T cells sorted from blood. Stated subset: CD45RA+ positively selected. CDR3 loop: CASSLPGGRPYEQYF. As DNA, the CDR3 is TGTGCCAGCAGTCTACCCGGGGGTCGCCCCTACGAGCAGTACTTC.